The T cell receptor (beta chain) described here comes from a study of blood T cell repertoires in COVID-19. Study as a whole: Whether acute or convalescent, the COVID-19 samples came from the United States, Italy and Spain. T cells, B-cell-depleted T cells, or PBMCs supplied cDNA or gDNA.

Source study methods: Nucleated cell counts were estimated from reference gene primer amplification. TCRdb's table, derived via immunoSEQ multiplex PCR, lists solely in-frame clones and lacks some. That table is the source of V, J and clone size, and D and trimming were worked out from the DNA. Of under 200,000 clones listed, 87% are singletons. The germline CDR1 and CDR2 sequences are MNHEY and SMNVEV (reference sequence). J lost 4 bases, V lost 6 bases, and 4 bases had no gene match. This CDR3 has 13 amino acids. Source material: peripheral blood. This chain links TRBV27 with TRBJ1-2, with 8 nucleotides matching TRBD1. This TCR was sampled from a man between 60 and 75 years old with active or convalescent COVID-19. CDR3 loop: CASSSGQGYGYTF. The CDR3 DNA follows: TGTGCCAGCAGCTCCGGACAGGGCTATGGCTACACCTTC.